Below, 13 T cell receptor beta chains from the same sample are listed, as sequenced in a study of a mutant IDH1 vaccine in newly diagnosed glioma. The time point is: week 5, during vaccination. A 20-mer mutant IDH1 peptide at 300 ug was injected subcutaneously with topical imiquimod. Some clones are missing from TCRdb's copy, which holds only in-frame ones; the method was immunoSEQ multiplex PCR. The profile shows around 61,000 clones, over 80% of them singletons. Their antigens are not known. The sample was PBMCs, taken from a glioma patient whose treatment included an IDH1 peptide vaccine. The receptor set was obtained from a woman between 35 and 50 years old with glioma.

This chain links TRBV2 with TRBJ2-7; D is uncertain. V lost 10 bases, J lost 2 bases, and 9 bases lay in between. The CDR3 has 11 residues. The V gene's germline CDR1 is SNHLY and CDR2 FYNNEI. The chain's CDR3 is CATQRTYEQYF. DNA of the CDR3: TGTGCCACCCAACGCACCTACGAGCAGTACTTC. Together with reference TRBV2 and TRBJ2-7, the CDR3 gives the full variable domain: EPEVTQTPSHQVTQMGQEVILRCVPISNHLYFYWYRQILGQKVEFLVSFYNNEISEKSEIFDDQFSVERPDGSNFTLKIRSTKLEDSAMYFCATQRTYEQYFGPGTRLTVT.

The rearrangement links TRBV14 to TRBJ2-3; D is uncertain. Trimming shortened V by 5 bases and J by 2 bases, and 11 bases separated the two germline ends. The CDR3 spans 14 residues. Germline lookup yields CDR1 SGHDN and CDR2 FVKESK. The CDR3 protein is CASSSMASTDTQYF. CDR3 bases: TGTGCCAGCAGCTCGATGGCATCCACAGATACGCAGTATTTT.

The chain is built from TRBV7-6 and TRBJ1-3; tentative D call: TRBD1 (6 bases). This CDR3 is built from 17 residues. Germline CDR1 reads SGHVS; CDR2 reads FNYEAQ. Deletions cut 1 base from V and 2 bases from J, with 15 bases between. The DNA of the CDR3 is TGTGCCAGCAGCTTAGGGGGGGGGCGCAGTACTGGAAACACCATATATTTT. Translation: CASSLGGGRSTGNTIYF.

This clone appeared a single time. CDR3 residues: CASSPPVGQGAEKLFF. CDR3 nucleotide sequence: TGTGCCAGCTCACCACCGGTCGGACAGGGGGCTGAAAAACTGTTTTTT. The chain is built from TRBV18 and TRBJ1-4, with TRBD1 identical over 11 bases. The CDR3 contains 16 residues. Germline CDR1 KGHSH, CDR2 LQKENI. V was pared by 0 bases and J by 7 bases, with 4 bases of the junction left unmatched. The full variable domain, with the rest looked up from reference TRBV18 and TRBJ1-4, is NAGVMQNPRHLVRRRGQEARLRCSPMKGHSHVYWYRQLPEEGLKFMVYLQKENIIDESGMPKERFSAEFPKEGPSILRIQQVVRGDSAAYFCASSPPVGQGAEKLFFGSGTQLSVL.

The V gene is TRBV13, the J gene TRBJ1-2; no reliable D call. With 1 base removed from V and 0 bases from J, the gap between germline ends came to 9 bases. The CDR3 contains 15 residues. Germline assignment: CDR1 PRHDT and CDR2 FYEKMQ (reference sequence). The DNA for the CDR3 is TGTGCCAGCAGCTTAGTAGGGTTTTCTAACTATGGCTACACCTTC. It is translated as CASSLVGFSNYGYTF.

The chain employs TRBV5-1 and TRBJ1-5; D not certain. The germline CDR1 and CDR2 sequences are SGHRS and YFSETQ. The V gene lost 0 bases and the J gene lost 6 bases, with 7 bases spanning the gap. The length of the CDR3 is 13 residues. As DNA, the CDR3 is TGCGCCAGCAGCTTGGAAGGGAGTCAGCCCCAGCATTTT. This encodes CASSLEGSQPQHF.

This clone was observed a single time. The V gene is TRBV7-2, the J gene TRBJ2-7; D remains unclear. The V and J ends lost 1 base and 6 bases respectively, with 10 bases between them. Germline V lookup: CDR1 SGHTA, CDR2 FQGNSA. There are 13 residues in the CDR3. In DNA, the CDR3 is TGTGCCAGCAGCTTAGACCACTCTCGCGAGCAGTACTTC. It is translated as CASSLDHSREQYF.

The gene calls are TRBV7-9 and TRBJ1-2; D gene unclear. CDR3 size: 14 residues. CDR1 and CDR2 from the germline V gene are SEHNR and FQNEAQ (reference sequence). Trimming pared 3 bases from V and 5 bases from J, leaving 13 bases between. The CDR3 sequence: CASSLLKQSYGYTF. In DNA form, the CDR3 reads TGTGCCAGCAGCTTGCTAAAACAGTCGTATGGCTACACCTTC.

The V and J genes are TRBV5-5 and TRBJ2-1; D is perhaps TRBD1 (6 bases). Per germline, CDR1 SGHKS and CDR2 YYEKEE (reference sequence). The CDR3 has 14 amino acids. The germline V and J ends were trimmed by 2 bases and 8 bases, with 14 bases remaining between them. CDR3 DNA sequence: TGTGCCAGCAGCTTCTCCCAGGGGCGGGATGAGCAGTTCTTC. Translated: CASSFSQGRDEQFF.

The chain carries TRBV28 and TRBJ2-1; D remains ambiguous. Germline CDR1 MDHEN, CDR2 SYDVKM. The CDR3 spans 13 residues. Trimming shortened V by 7 bases and J by 6 bases, and 13 bases separated the two germline ends. Here the CDR3 DNA reads TGTGCCAGCAATCTGTGGGCCAGCAATGAGCAGTTCTTC. This encodes CASNLWASNEQFF.

The chain uses TRBV7-2 and TRBJ1-2, with TRBD1 identical over 10 bases. Trimming cost V 5 bases and J 7 bases; bases outside gene matches: 4. This CDR3 has 13 amino acids. Germline V gene sequence: CDR1 SGHTA, CDR2 FQGNSA. CDR3 coding DNA: TGTGCCAGCAGCCCGGACAGGGGGGGTGGCTACACCTTC. Translated, it gives CASSPDRGGGYTF.

V gene TRBV19 combines with J gene TRBJ1-1; D is uncertain. V was shortened by 1 base and J by 3 bases, with 12 bases between the two germline ends. In germline, CDR1 is LNHDA, CDR2 SQIVND (reference sequence). This CDR3 comprises 15 residues. The CDR3 region has the DNA TGTGCCAGTAGTATAGCTAACGCAGGATACACTGAAGCTTTCTTT. This translates into CASSIANAGYTEAFF.

The CDR3 region is CASGTSDQPQHF. DNA of the CDR3: TGTGCCAGCGGGACTTCGGACCAGCCCCAGCATTTT. The chain carries TRBV27 and TRBJ1-5; D is possibly TRBD1 (5 bases). This CDR3 contains 12 residues. Germline lookup yields CDR1 MNHEY and CDR2 SMNVEV (reference sequence). Trimming cost V 8 bases and J 7 bases, with 12 bases left between them.